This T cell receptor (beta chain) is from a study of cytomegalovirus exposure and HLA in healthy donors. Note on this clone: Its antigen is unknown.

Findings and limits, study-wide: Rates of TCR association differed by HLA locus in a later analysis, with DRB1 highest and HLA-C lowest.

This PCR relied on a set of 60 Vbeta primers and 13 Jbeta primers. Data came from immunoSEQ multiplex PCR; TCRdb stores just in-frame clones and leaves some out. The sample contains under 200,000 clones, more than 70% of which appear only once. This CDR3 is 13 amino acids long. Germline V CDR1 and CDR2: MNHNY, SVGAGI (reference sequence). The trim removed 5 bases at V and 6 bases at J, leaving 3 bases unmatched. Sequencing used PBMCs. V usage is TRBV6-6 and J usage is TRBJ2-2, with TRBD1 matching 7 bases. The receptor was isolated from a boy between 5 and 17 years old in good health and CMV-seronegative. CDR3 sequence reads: CASSQQGSGELFF. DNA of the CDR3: TGTGCCAGCAGTCAACAGGGGTCCGGGGAGCTGTTTTTT.